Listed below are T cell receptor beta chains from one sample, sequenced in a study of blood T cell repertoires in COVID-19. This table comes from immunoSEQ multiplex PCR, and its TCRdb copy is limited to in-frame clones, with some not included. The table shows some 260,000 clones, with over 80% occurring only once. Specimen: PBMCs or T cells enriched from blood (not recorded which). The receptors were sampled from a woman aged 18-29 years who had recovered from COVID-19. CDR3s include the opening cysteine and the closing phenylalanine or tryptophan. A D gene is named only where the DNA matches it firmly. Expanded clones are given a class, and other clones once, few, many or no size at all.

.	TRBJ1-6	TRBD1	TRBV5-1	TGCGCCAGCAGCCGAGGACAGGGTGATCCACCCCTCCACTTT	CASSRGQGDPPLHF
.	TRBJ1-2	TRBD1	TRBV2	TGTGCCAGCAGCGGCCCACAGGGGGTATACTATGGCTACACCTTC	CASSGPQGVYYGYTF
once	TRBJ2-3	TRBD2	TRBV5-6	TGTGCCAGCAGCGCAAAGCGGGGGGTGGCAGATACGCAGTATTTT	CASSAKRGVADTQYF
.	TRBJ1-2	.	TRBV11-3	TGTGCCAGCAGCTTCGACAGCTATTATGGCTACACCTTC	CASSFDSYYGYTF
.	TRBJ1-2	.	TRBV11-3	TGTGCCAGCAGCTTCACAGGGACCTATGGCTACACCTTC	CASSFTGTYGYTF
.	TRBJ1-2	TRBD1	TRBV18	TGTGCCAGCTCACCCTCTCCGAACAGGGGGAAGAACTATGGCTACACCTTC	CASSPSPNRGKNYGYTF
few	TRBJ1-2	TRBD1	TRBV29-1	TGCAGCGGTGACAGGGATGGCTACACCTTC	CSGDRDGYTF
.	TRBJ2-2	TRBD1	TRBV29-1	TGCAGCGTTCTGGGACAGGTGAACACCGGGGAGCTGTTTTTT	CSVLGQVNTGELFF
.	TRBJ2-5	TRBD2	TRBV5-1	TGCGCCAGCAGCTCCAGGACTAGCGGGGAGACCCAGTACTTC	CASSSRTSGETQYF
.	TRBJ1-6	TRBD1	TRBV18	TGTGCCAGCTCACCGGACAGGGCGTATTCACCCCTCCACTTT	CASSPDRAYSPLHF
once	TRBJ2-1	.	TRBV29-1	TGCAGCGTTTGCCCCCTAGGCTCAAGCACCTACAATGAGCAGTTCTTC	CSVCPLGSSTYNEQFF
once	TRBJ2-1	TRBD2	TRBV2	TGTGCCAGCAGCACGGGGGGGTCCTTCGGGGAGCAGTTCTTC	CASSTGGSFGEQFF
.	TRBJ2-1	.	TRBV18	TGTGCCAGCAAACGAGACAGGCTGAATGAGCAGTTCTTC	CASKRDRLNEQFF
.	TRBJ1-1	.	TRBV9	TGTGCCAGCAGCGTAGGTGGGAGGGGTCACACTGAAGCTTTCTTT	CASSVGGRGHTEAFF
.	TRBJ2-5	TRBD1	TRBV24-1	TGTGCCACCAGTGATCCTTCGGGACAGGGCCAAGAGACCCAGTACTTC	CATSDPSGQGQETQYF
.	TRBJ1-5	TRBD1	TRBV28	TGTGCCAGCAGTTTCAGGGGGCGCGGCAATCAGCCCCAGCATTTT	CASSFRGRGNQPQHF
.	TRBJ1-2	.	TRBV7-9	TGTGCCAGCGGGGCGCCATATGGCTACACCTTC	CASGAPYGYTF
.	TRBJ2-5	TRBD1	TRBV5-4	TGTGCCAGCGCCTTCGACAGGGTCGGAGAGACCCAGTACTTC	CASAFDRVGETQYF
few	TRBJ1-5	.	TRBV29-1	TGCAGCGTCCTGAAGGACTCCAATCAGCCCCAGCATTTT	CSVLKDSNQPQHF
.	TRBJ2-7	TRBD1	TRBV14	TGTGCCAGCCGAAGACAGGGAGTCGACGAGCAGTACTTC	CASRRQGVDEQYF
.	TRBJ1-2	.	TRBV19	TGTGCCAGTAGTATGACAGACTTGGATGGCTACACCTTC	CASSMTDLDGYTF
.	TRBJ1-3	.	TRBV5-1	TGCGCCAGCAGCGTCTCGACAGTCTCTGGAAACACCATATATTTT	CASSVSTVSGNTIYF
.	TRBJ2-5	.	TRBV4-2	TGTGCCAGCAGCCAAGGTACTTCTGGCCAAGAGACCCAGTACTTC	CASSQGTSGQETQYF
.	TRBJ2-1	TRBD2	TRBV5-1	TGCGCCAGCAGCAAGGGACTAGCGGGGGGTACCTCCTACAATGAGCAGTTCTTC	CASSKGLAGGTSYNEQFF